What follows describes a single T cell receptor beta chain. Its cognate antigen is unknown. A read error is possible here, since a much larger clone lies one base away. These data are taken from a study of identical twins. Unique molecular identifiers were present on the cDNA, and a universal primer site came from template switching. TCRdb reanalysed the 5' RACE reads using MiXCR and keeps one entry per CDR3 protein. The table records 500,000 or so distinct CDR3 sequences, 14% of them present only once. Study results and caveats: Alpha sequences that were out-of-frame and twin-shared showed an excess of low generation probability.

These data also featured in a second study, about yellow fever vaccine responses in identical twins.

The origin of this receptor is a woman under 30 in good health. The sample consisted of CD4+ T cells sorted from blood.

The CDR3: CASTMSSGRETQYF. The DNA of the CDR3 is TGTGCCAGCACCATGTCTAGCGGGAGAGAGACCCAGTACTTC. The chain couples TRBV5-6 to TRBJ2-5; 10 bases are a match to TRBD2. The CDR3 runs to 14 residues. V lost 6 bases to trimming and J lost 4 bases; unmatched junction nucleotides: 6. The germline CDR1 and CDR2 sequences are SGHDT and YYEEEE.